What follows describes a single TCR beta chain. This record belongs to a study of blood T cell repertoires in COVID-19. About the study: The United States, Italy and Spain were the sources of the acute and convalescent COVID-19 samples. Sources were T cells, B-cell-depleted T cells, or PBMCs; the material itself was cDNA or gDNA.

Original analysis: The authors estimated nucleated cell counts from reference gene primer amplification. The table came from immunoSEQ multiplex PCR; TCRdb's copy has only in-frame clones and leaves some out. D and trimming come from the DNA, and the V and J calls and clone size come from that table. Among 85,000 to 90,000 clones listed, under 95% were seen once. Input material: peripheral blood. The sequence came from a human donor with active COVID-19. The donor label of this sample is uncertain.

The CDR3 region has the DNA TGTGCCAGCAGTTACAGGGGACAGAACACTGAAGCTTTCTTT. Translating it yields CASSYRGQNTEAFF. The chain links TRBV27 to TRBJ1-1; 7 bases are shared with TRBD1. CDR3 length equals 14 residues. Germline V lookup: CDR1 MNHEY, CDR2 SMNVEV (reference sequence). V shed 4 bases and J 1 base; nucleotides not matched to a gene: 3.